The present T cell receptor beta chain was sequenced within a study of CD8 T cells in Susac syndrome. The authors sequenced TCR beta from blood CD8+ and CD4+ T cells. Unmatched junction bases numbered 6, after V lost 4 bases and J lost 2 bases. The CDR3 has 14 residues. Germline CDR1 reads SGHNT; CDR2 reads YYREEE (reference sequence). cDNA came from around 0.5 to 1 ug RNA primed by random hexamers. MiXCR, run by TCRdb on the immunoSEQ multiplex PCR reads, gives a single entry per CDR3 protein. The profile shows about 120,000 distinct CDR3 sequences, approximately 96% of them singletons. This clonotype was recorded only once.

This receptor was obtained from a human donor with Susac syndrome. The sequenced material came from CD8+ T cells from PBMCs. The chain recombines TRBV5-4 with TRBJ2-7; 7 nucleotides line up with TRBD1. The CDR3 is CASSSTGAPYEQYF. The CDR3 DNA reads as TGTGCCAGCAGCAGTACAGGGGCCCCCTACGAGCAGTACTTC. Drawing the rest from reference TRBV5-4 and TRBJ2-7, the complete variable domain is ETGVTQSPTHLIKTRGQQVTLRCSSQSGHNTVSWYQQALGQGPQFIFQYYREEENGRGNFPPRFSGLQFPNYSSELNVNALELDDSALYLCASSSTGAPYEQYFGPGTRLTVT.